Each of the 20 T cell receptor beta chains below was sequenced from the same sample in a study of human T cells and chemical hapten exposure (dated by TCRdb to 2020 to 2023). The time point label, read with the paper, signifies: pre-sensitization, week 0. What the treatment or condition label conveys for this sample: therapeutic diphenylcyclopropenone sensitization with weekly scalp DPC. The protocol used for the library was RACE. The sequencing machine was a NextSeq 500. Starting from the raw public reads, TCRdb applied fastp trimming at Q25, assembled clones with MiXCR and retained in-frame beta chains. Each CDR3 protein appears once, grouped with its most common genes and DNA. This sample lists about 380,000 distinct CDR3 sequences; 5.1% were detected once. The ten most abundant clones make up just over 2.5% of the sample. Sequences were derived from whole blood, sampled in connection with sensitization to the hapten diphenylcyclopropenone (DPC). The origin of the receptors is a woman between 50 and 59 years old with alopecia areata. Some clones in this sample may be carry-over from other donors' samples.

This clonotype has just one count. The V call is TRBV6-1, the J call TRBJ2-3; tentatively, D is TRBD1 or TRBD2 (5 bases each). V was trimmed by 6 bases and J by 4 bases, leaving 11 bases between them. The length of the CDR3 is 13 residues. Germline V gene data show CDR1 as MNHNS and CDR2 as SASEGT. The CDR3 DNA sequence: TGTGCCAGCAGCGGGACGCGCGCAGATACGCAGTATTTT. Translated, it gives CASSGTRADTQYF.

This clonotype was seen many times. The chain joins TRBV25-1 to TRBJ2-3, with D perhaps matching TRBD1 (6 bases). This CDR3 contains 13 residues. Trimming removed 3 bases from V and 4 bases from J, with 8 bases in between. Per germline, CDR1 MGHDK and CDR2 SYGVNS. CDR3 sequence reads: CASSEDSADTQYF. In DNA, the CDR3 is TGTGCCAGCAGTGAGGACAGTGCAGATACGCAGTATTTT.

The CDR3 bases are TGTGCCAGCAGCTTAGGGAGCCATAATCAGCCCCAGCATTTT. The encoded protein is CASSLGSHNQPQHF. V and J are TRBV7-8 and TRBJ1-5; D gene uncertain. The CDR3 is 14 amino acids. The V end lost 1 base, the J end lost 4 bases, and 8 bases lay between the germline ends. The V gene's germline CDR1 is SGHVS and CDR2 FQNEAQ.

The table lists this clonotype with a few counts. The J gene is TRBJ2-3, the V gene TRBV5-1; D possibly matches TRBD1 or TRBD2 (6 bases each). The CDR3 sequence is 14 residues long. Germline loops: CDR1 SGHRS, CDR2 YFSETQ. The V gene lost 0 bases and the J gene lost 6 bases, with 11 bases spanning the gap. CDR3 bases: TGCGCCAGCAGCTTGGTGAGGGGGGCGGATACGCAGTATTTT. Its translation: CASSLVRGADTQYF.

This clonotype occurred many times. The V and J genes are TRBV20-1 and TRBJ2-7; the match to TRBD2 covers 11 bases. The CDR3 is 17 residues long. V shed 1 base, J shed 1 base, and the junction held 9 bases outside the gene matches. Germline V lookup: CDR1 DFQATT, CDR2 SNEGSKA (reference sequence). The CDR3, as DNA: TGCAGTGCTAGAGCGGCCAAACTAGCGGGAGCGTCCTACGAGCAGTACTTC. It is translated as CSARAAKLAGASYEQYF.

The chain couples TRBV11-3 to TRBJ2-2; TRBD1 or TRBD2 may be the D gene (5 bases each). CDR3 length: 13 amino acids. CDR1 is SGHNT, CDR2 YENEEA, per germline. V lost 8 bases to trimming and J lost 5 bases, with 12 bases between them. The CDR3 reads CASGGPRTGELFF. In DNA form, the CDR3 reads TGTGCCAGCGGGGGACCAAGGACCGGGGAGCTGTTTTTT.

This chain connects TRBV9 to TRBJ2-5, with D uncertain. Looked up from germline, CDR1 is SGDLS and CDR2 is YYNGEE. The CDR3 runs to 13 residues. V lost 0 bases and J lost 2, with 5 bases in between. The CDR3 region is CASSVAAQETQYF. The DNA of the CDR3 is TGTGCCAGCAGCGTAGCCGCACAAGAGACCCAGTACTTC.

The chain joins TRBV7-6 to TRBJ1-2, with 7 bases that match TRBD1. V shed 1 base, J shed 0 bases, and the junction held 2 bases outside the gene matches. This CDR3 is built from 15 residues. Germline V gene sequence: CDR1 SGHVS, CDR2 FNYEAQ. The CDR3 bases are TGTGCCAGCAGCTTAGAGGGGACAGCTAACTATGGCTACACCTTC. Translation gives CASSLEGTANYGYTF.

This clonotype was counted ten times or more. The chain employs TRBV7-3 and TRBJ1-1; D not certain. V was shortened by 0 bases and J by 1 base, with 12 bases between the two germline ends. The CDR3 extends over 16 amino acids. Germline V gene lookup returns CDR1 SGHTA and CDR2 FQGTGA. Here the CDR3 reads CASSLTTSNPNTEAFF. For the CDR3, the DNA is TGTGCCAGCAGCTTAACTACTAGCAACCCGAACACTGAAGCTTTCTTT. The variable domain in full, with the rest retrieved from reference TRBV7-3 and TRBJ1-1, is GAGVSQTPSNKVTEKGKYVELRCDPISGHTALYWYRQSLGQGPEFLIYFQGTGAADDSGLPNDRFFAVRPEGSVSTLKIQRTERGDSAVYLCASSLTTSNPNTEAFFGQGTRLTVV.

This chain connects TRBV4-3 to TRBJ2-1; D gene unclear. CDR1 and CDR2 (germline): LGHNA, YSLEER. The length of the CDR3 is 14 residues. Between the trimmed V and J ends, which lost 1 base and 8 bases, there was a span of 12 bases. CDR3 loop: CASSQGNRAHEQFF. CDR3 nucleotide sequence: TGCGCCAGCAGCCAAGGAAACCGGGCGCATGAGCAGTTCTTC.

This clonotype has at least ten counts. CDR3 coding DNA: TGTGCCAGCAGTGACTCAAGAACGGGACAGTTCTTC. It is translated as CASSDSRTGQFF. The chain uses TRBV6-4 and TRBJ2-1, with a possible D match to TRBD2 (5 bases). Germline V CDR1 and CDR2: MRHNA, SNTAGT. V was pared by 0 bases and J by 13 bases, with 10 bases between. The length of the CDR3 is 12 residues.

This clonotype was found a few times. The V call is TRBV20-1, the J call TRBJ1-4; possibly TRBD1 for D (5 bases). CDR1 and CDR2 (germline): DFQATT, SNEGSKA (reference sequence). CDR3 size: 12 residues. V shed 3 bases and J shed 8 bases, with 10 bases lying between them. This CDR3 is CSARGRDEKLFF. CDR3 DNA: TGCAGTGCTAGGGGCAGGGACGAAAAACTGTTTTTT.

In this sample, this clonotype turned up many times. This rearrangement joins TRBV27 to TRBJ1-5, with a possible D match to TRBD1 (5 bases). Germline V gene lookup returns CDR1 MNHEY and CDR2 SMNVEV (reference sequence). The CDR3 spans 14 residues. V was trimmed by 8 bases and J by 3 bases, leaving 14 bases between them. The CDR3 loop is CASGLTGDNQPQHF. The CDR3 region has the DNA TGTGCCAGCGGACTTACAGGCGACAATCAGCCCCAGCATTTT.

The rearrangement uses TRBV12-3 or TRBV12-4 and TRBJ1-4; D gene unclear. Trimming took 8 bases from V and 4 from J, leaving 14 bases between them. The CDR3 is 14 residues long. Here the CDR3 DNA reads TGTGCCAGCTCATGGCCCGGAAATAATGAAAAACTGTTTTTT. It is translated as CASSWPGNNEKLFF.

This clonotype was recorded at least ten times. The chain recombines TRBV10-1 with TRBJ1-1, with 11 bases identical to TRBD1. This CDR3 has 14 amino acids. Germline V gene lookup returns CDR1 WNHNN and CDR2 SYGVQD (reference sequence). The ends lost 6 bases at V and 4 bases at J; junction bases unmatched: 4. For the CDR3, the DNA is TGCGCCAGCAGCCGGGACAGGGGGGCCACTGAAGCTTTCTTT. Protein product: CASSRDRGATEAFF.

This clonotype occurred many times. This chain joins TRBV6-6 and TRBJ2-1; possible D gene TRBD2, 6 bases. Per germline, CDR1 MNHNY and CDR2 SVGAGI (reference sequence). V gave up 5 bases and J gave up 4 bases, with 15 bases separating them. The CDR3 is 15 amino acids. Here the CDR3 DNA reads TGTGCCAGCAGTACAACAGCCCGGGGGTACAATGAGCAGTTCTTC. It codes for CASSTTARGYNEQFF.

This clonotype was detected a few times. This chain connects TRBV11-2 to TRBJ1-1; D ambiguous. Trimming removed 3 bases from V and 3 bases from J, with 5 bases in between. CDR1 and CDR2 (germline): SGHAT, FQNNGV. The CDR3 is made up of 12 amino acids. CDR3: CASSLLYTEAFF. The CDR3 DNA follows: TGTGCCAGCAGCTTGTTGTACACTGAAGCTTTCTTT.

This clonotype was detected only a few times. The chain employs TRBV9 and TRBJ1-6; the D gene is possibly TRBD1 (6 bases). Germline-derived CDR1 and CDR2 are SGDLS and YYNGEE. Trimming stripped 4 bases from V and 2 bases from J, with 10 bases between. The CDR3 length is 15 residues. CDR3 bases: TGTGCCAGCAGCCCCGGACAGACCTATAATTCACCCCTCCACTTT. It specifies CASSPGQTYNSPLHF.

This clonotype was recorded at least ten times. V usage is TRBV6-1 and J usage is TRBJ1-5; TRBD1 is a possible D gene (5 bases). The ends were cut back, 2 bases at V and 3 bases at J, with 8 bases in the middle. The CDR3 has 14 residues. Per the germline V gene, CDR1 is MNHNS and CDR2 is SASEGT. CDR3 in DNA: TGTGCCAGCAGTGAAATGGGGGTCAATCAGCCCCAGCATTTT. Its protein is CASSEMGVNQPQHF.

This clonotype was seen repeatedly, ten times or more. The gene calls are TRBV29-1 and TRBJ2-7, with unresolved D. The V gene's germline CDR1 is SQVTM and CDR2 ANQGSEA. Trimming removed 4 bases from V and 0 bases from J, with 10 bases in between. The CDR3 extends over 13 amino acids. The CDR3 region is CSVAQLNSYEQYF. CDR3 bases: TGCAGCGTTGCCCAGCTCAACTCCTACGAGCAGTACTTC.